A single sample is the source of the 31 T cell receptor beta chains below, sequenced in a study of blood T cell repertoires in COVID-19. The assay was immunoSEQ multiplex PCR, and TCRdb's table has in-frame clones only and misses some. The sample lists about 160,000 clones; around 80% were seen once. Sample: peripheral blood. The receptors were gathered from a woman aged 55-69 years with acute or convalescent COVID-19.

This clone turned up a few times. The CDR3 sequence is CASSLRGTLGNTIYF. CDR3 sequence (DNA): TGTGCCAGCAGTTTAAGGGGAACCCTCGGAAACACCATATATTTT. The rearrangement links TRBV27 to TRBJ1-3; tentatively, D is TRBD1 (5 bases). The V end lost 2 bases, the J end lost 4 bases, and 12 bases lay between the germline ends. Germline lookup yields CDR1 MNHEY and CDR2 SMNVEV (reference sequence). The CDR3 length is 15 residues.

The V gene is TRBV19, the J gene TRBJ2-5; 7 bases map to TRBD1. Germline V gene lookup returns CDR1 LNHDA and CDR2 SQIVND (reference sequence). Losses at the gene ends were 3 bases for V and 5 bases for J; bases not matched to a gene: 6. This CDR3 spans 14 amino acids. DNA for the CDR3: TGTGCCAGTAGTATGACAGGGACCTCGGAGACCCAGTACTTC. This sequence encodes CASSMTGTSETQYF.

The chain carries TRBV5-1 and TRBJ2-1, with a tentative D call TRBD2 (5 bases). The germline CDR1 and CDR2 sequences are SGHRS and YFSETQ. This CDR3 has 15 residues. V was cut by 4 bases and J by 0 bases, with 11 bases left in between. CDR3 sequence: CASSQQRDSYNEQFF. The CDR3 nucleotides read TGCGCCAGCAGCCAGCAGAGGGACTCCTACAATGAGCAGTTCTTC.

The chain combines TRBV7-5 with TRBJ1-5; TRBD1, the table's D call, was not compared with the DNA. TRBV7-5 is noted as a pseudogene. This CDR3 has 19 residues. The CDR3, as DNA: TGTGCCAGAAAGGGGTGGAGCGGACAGGGGGCGGATAGCAATCAGCCCCAGCATTTT. It translates to CARKGWSGQGADSNQPQHF.

CDR3 sequence reads: CASSRTGNQPQHF. DNA for the CDR3: TGTGCCAGCTCCCGAACAGGAAATCAGCCCCAGCATTTT. The chain employs TRBV18 and TRBJ1-5; maybe TRBD1 (5 bases). Per germline, CDR1 KGHSH and CDR2 LQKENI. CDR3 length: 13 residues. The ends were cut back, 6 bases at V and 4 bases at J, with 10 bases in the middle.

This sequence joins TRBV18 and TRBJ1-1; D not certain. The CDR3 sequence is 14 residues long. Trimming removed 2 bases at V and 5 bases at J, with 12 bases between. Per the germline V gene, CDR1 is KGHSH and CDR2 is LQKENI. The CDR3 nucleotides are TGTGCCAGCTCACCAGCCGCTTTGAGGACTGAAGCTTTCTTT. It encodes CASSPAALRTEAFF.

This clone was counted between two and nine times. The V call is TRBV4-3, the J call TRBJ2-7, with 12 bases identical to TRBD1. Germline lookup yields CDR1 LGHNA and CDR2 YSLEER. CDR3 length: 16 residues. V lost 5 bases to trimming and J lost 4 bases; unmatched junction nucleotides: 9. The CDR3 nucleotides are TGCGCCAGCAGCAAAGCCCCGGGACAGGGGGCATACGAGCAGTACTTC. The encoded protein is CASSKAPGQGAYEQYF.

The rearrangement uses TRBV19 and TRBJ2-7; 7 bases are a match to TRBD2. In germline, CDR1 is LNHDA, CDR2 SQIVND (reference sequence). This CDR3 is built from 15 residues. After removal of 6 bases from V and 2 bases from J, the junction contained 10 bases not matched to a gene. CDR3 residues: CASSVGLDGAYEQYF. The CDR3 DNA is TGTGCCAGTAGCGTCGGACTAGATGGTGCCTACGAGCAGTACTTC.

The rearrangement joins TRBV28 to TRBJ2-7; TRBD1 aligns across 8 bases. This CDR3 has 13 residues. V lost 5 bases and J lost 3; bases outside the gene matches: 3. Germline-derived CDR1 and CDR2 are MDHEN and SYDVKM. CDR3 nucleotide sequence: TGTGCCAGCAGTCGAACAGGGGGCTACGAGCAGTACTTC. Protein: CASSRTGGYEQYF.

The chain uses TRBV4-1 and TRBJ2-3; TRBD2 aligns across 7 bases. V was pared by 0 bases and J by 6 bases, with 12 bases of the junction left unmatched. The CDR3 consists of 17 residues. CDR1 is MGHRA and CDR2 is YSYEKL in the germline V gene. The CDR3 bases are TGCGCCAGCAGCCAAGACTGGCTAGCGGACGGGCAGGATACGCAGTATTTT. Its protein is CASSQDWLADGQDTQYF.

V usage is TRBV4-1 and J usage is TRBJ2-7, with D possibly matching TRBD2 (6 bases). The CDR3 totals 13 residues. CDR1 and CDR2 (germline): MGHRA, YSYEKL. V lost 1 base to trimming and J lost 6 bases, with 10 bases between them. The chain's CDR3 is CASSQVGGPEQYF. CDR3 in DNA: TGCGCCAGCAGCCAAGTGGGGGGACCCGAGCAGTACTTC.

The V and J genes are TRBV7-2 and TRBJ2-5; perhaps TRBD2 as D (6 bases). The V end was cut by 1 base, the J end by 2 bases, with 14 bases between. The length of the CDR3 is 16 residues. The germline CDR1 and CDR2 sequences are SGHTA and FQGNSA. The CDR3 DNA reads as TGTGCCAGCAGCTTAGTCGGGGGAACCCTGCAAGAGACCCAGTACTTC. Translating it yields CASSLVGGTLQETQYF. Full variable domain (missing parts from reference TRBV7-2 and TRBJ2-5): GAGVSQSPSNKVTEKGKDVELRCDPISGHTALYWYRQSLGQGLEFLIYFQGNSAPDKSGLPSDRFSAERTGGSVSTLTIQRTQQEDSAVYLCASSLVGGTLQETQYFGPGTRLLVL.

The CDR3 sequence: CASSKDTVYGYTF. The CDR3 DNA reads TGTGCCAGCAGCAAAGACACGGTTTATGGCTACACCTTC. The chain employs TRBV12-3 or TRBV12-4 and TRBJ1-2; D uncertain. V lost 6 bases and J lost 5, with 13 bases in between. The CDR3 has 13 amino acids.

The chain links TRBV6-2 or TRBV6-3 to TRBJ2-7; a possible D gene is TRBD1 (6 bases). V shed 4 bases and J shed 5 bases, with 21 bases lying between them. This CDR3 is built from 16 residues. Germline V CDR1 and CDR2: MNHEY, SVGEGT. DNA for the CDR3: TGTGCCAGCAGTTCGGGGATGACCAGCAGGGGCAACGAGCAGTACTTC. Protein product: CASSSGMTSRGNEQYF.

The V gene is TRBV5-4, the J gene TRBJ1-4; weak D call: TRBD1 (6 bases). Germline CDR1 SGHNT, CDR2 YYREEE (reference sequence). Deletions cut 4 bases from V and 8 bases from J, with 18 bases between. This CDR3 is built from 15 residues. In DNA, the CDR3 is TGTGCCAGCAGCCGTCGAGAAAATGGGGGCGAAAAACTGTTTTTT. It translates to CASSRRENGGEKLFF.

The chain is built from TRBV5-6 and TRBJ1-6, with a tentative D call TRBD1 (5 bases). The CDR3 is 15 amino acids. The germline V and J ends were trimmed by 4 bases and 10 bases, with 18 bases remaining between them. CDR1 and CDR2 from the germline V gene are SGHDT and YYEEEE. The CDR3 coding sequence is TGTGCCAGCAGCGTAGGGTGGCAGGGAGGGTCACCCCTCCACTTT. Translating it yields CASSVGWQGGSPLHF.

This chain uses TRBV9 with TRBJ2-6, with no clear D. Trimming cost V 0 bases and J 0 bases, with 7 bases left between them. The CDR3 is made up of 16 amino acids. Germline V gives CDR1 SGDLS, CDR2 YYNGEE. CDR3: CASSVGSNSGANVLTF. CDR3 nucleotide sequence: TGTGCCAGCAGCGTAGGTAGTAACTCTGGGGCCAACGTCCTGACTTTC.

The sample holds a few counts of this clone. The V gene is TRBV7-9, the J gene TRBJ1-2; a possible D gene is TRBD1 (6 bases). CDR3 length equals 14 residues. Germline CDR1 SEHNR, CDR2 FQNEAQ (reference sequence). V dropped 1 base and J dropped 1 base, with 7 bases sitting between them. The CDR3 sequence: CASSLEGHNYGYTF. In nucleotides, the CDR3 is TGTGCCAGCAGCTTAGAGGGACATAACTATGGCTACACCTTC.

The chain links TRBV7-6 to TRBJ2-3, with 10 bases that match TRBD2. From germline, CDR1 is SGHVS and CDR2 FNYEAQ. There are 15 residues in the CDR3. The junction had 7 bases not matched to a gene; V was cut back by 6 bases and J by 4 bases. The CDR3 region has the DNA TGTGCCAGCAGGGGAGCGGGGGGGCAAGCAGATACGCAGTATTTT. It translates to CASRGAGGQADTQYF.

V is TRBV30 and J is TRBJ2-1, with 9 bases aligning to TRBD2. The germline V gene encodes CDR1 GTSNPN and CDR2 SVGIG (reference sequence). V shed 1 base, J shed 6 bases, and the junction held 7 bases outside the gene matches. CDR3 length equals 15 residues. CDR3 amino acids: CAWSAVKRGVNEQFF. In nucleotides, the CDR3 is TGTGCCTGGAGTGCAGTGAAGCGGGGGGTCAATGAGCAGTTCTTC.

The CDR3 DNA sequence: TGTGCCAGCAGCTTTGGAGGGGCCGGGGGTCAGCCCCAGCATTTT. Translated: CASSFGGAGGQPQHF. J is TRBJ1-5 and V is TRBV5-4, with a tentative D call TRBD1 (5 bases). From germline, CDR1 is SGHNT and CDR2 YYREEE (reference sequence). Trimming stripped 2 bases from V and 6 bases from J, with 15 bases between. CDR3 length equals 15 residues. Based on the CDR3 plus reference TRBV5-4 and TRBJ1-5, the full variable domain is ETGVTQSPTHLIKTRGQQVTLRCSSQSGHNTVSWYQQALGQGPQFIFQYYREEENGRGNFPPRFSGLQFPNYSSELNVNALELDDSALYLCASSFGGAGGQPQHFGDGTRLSIL.

This clone was picked up one time. The V gene is TRBV30, the J gene TRBJ1-1; D is possibly TRBD1 (6 bases). V was clipped by 0 bases and J by 1 base, with 15 bases between them. There are 16 residues in the CDR3. CDR1 is GTSNPN, CDR2 SVGIG, per germline (reference sequence). The CDR3 loop is CAWSVLSVTGNTEAFF. The CDR3 DNA sequence: TGTGCCTGGAGTGTACTTTCTGTGACAGGGAACACTGAAGCTTTCTTT.

The chain joins TRBV5-1 to TRBJ2-5; D is ambiguous. V was clipped by 2 bases and J by 5 bases, with 10 bases between them. The CDR3 totals 13 residues. Germline assignment: CDR1 SGHRS and CDR2 YFSETQ. CDR3 sequence: CASSLREDETQYF. For the CDR3, the DNA is TGCGCCAGCAGCTTAAGAGAAGATGAGACCCAGTACTTC.

The V and J genes are TRBV4-1 and TRBJ2-1; no definite D call. Between the trimmed V and J ends, which lost 7 bases and 4 bases, there was a span of 11 bases. CDR1 and CDR2 from the germline V gene are MGHRA and YSYEKL. CDR3 length: 13 amino acids. CDR3 sequence: CASTPSRYNEQFF. CDR3 nucleotides: TGCGCCAGCACCCCAAGCAGGTACAATGAGCAGTTCTTC.

This chain connects TRBV9 to TRBJ2-1; 9 bases are shared with TRBD2. CDR1 and CDR2 from the germline V gene are SGDLS and YYNGEE. V was pared by 0 bases and J by 12 bases, with 10 bases of the junction left unmatched. The CDR3 has 15 residues. Here the CDR3 DNA reads TGTGCCAGCAGCGTAGGCGGGGGGGCCCTGCAAAGGCAGTTCTTC. It encodes CASSVGGGALQRQFF.

This chain connects TRBV3-1 (or the pseudogene TRBV3-2) to TRBJ2-1, with 7 nucleotides matching TRBD2. Germline V gene data show CDR1 as LGHDT and CDR2 as YNNKEL (reference sequence). The CDR3 sequence is 17 residues long. V dropped 0 bases and J dropped 0; count of bases not matched to a gene: 5. CDR3 protein: CASSQDGAGDSYNEQFF. In nucleotides, the CDR3 is TGTGCCAGCAGCCAAGACGGTGCGGGGGACTCCTACAATGAGCAGTTCTTC.

This rearrangement joins TRBV5-1 to TRBJ2-5; possible D gene TRBD1, 6 bases. The V and J ends lost 0 bases and 5 bases respectively, with 14 bases between them. The CDR3 length is 15 residues. CDR1 and CDR2 from the germline V gene are SGHRS and YFSETQ. CDR3 loop: CASSLGQAVGETQYF. As DNA, the CDR3 is TGCGCCAGCAGCTTGGGACAGGCCGTGGGTGAGACCCAGTACTTC.

This clone was seen once. The genes are TRBV5-1 and TRBJ2-5; D remains unclear. This CDR3 contains 12 residues. Trimming took off 0 bases at V and 5 bases at J, with 5 bases between the two ends. Germline V gene data show CDR1 as SGHRS and CDR2 as YFSETQ. DNA for the CDR3: TGCGCCAGCAGCTTGGAACAGGAGACCCAGTACTTC. Its protein product is CASSLEQETQYF.

This chain joins TRBV13 and TRBJ1-2; 7 bases align to TRBD1. The CDR3 runs 14 residues. V lost 1 base and J lost 6; bases outside the gene matches: 5. Germline-derived CDR1 and CDR2 are PRHDT and FYEKMQ (reference sequence). CDR3 coding DNA: TGTGCCAGCAGCTTAGACAGGGGCGCGGATGGCTACACCTTC. Protein product: CASSLDRGADGYTF.

The chain links TRBV7-6 to TRBJ1-1, with D perhaps TRBD1 (6 bases). Germline V CDR1 and CDR2: SGHVS, FNYEAQ. The CDR3 has 13 residues. Trimming stripped 0 bases from V and 11 bases from J, with 13 bases between. The CDR3 DNA reads as TGTGCCAGCAGCTTAGCGCTTGGACAGTCGGCTTTCTTT. As protein: CASSLALGQSAFF.

This clone was seen a single time. The chain has TRBV13 and TRBJ2-2, with TRBD1 identical over 8 bases. Germline values: CDR1 PRHDT, CDR2 FYEKMQ (reference sequence). The CDR3 length is 16 residues. J lost 4 bases, V lost 2 bases, and 6 bases had no gene match. The CDR3 DNA sequence: TGTGCCAGCAGCTTATCCGGGACAGGAGGCACCGGGGAGCTGTTTTTT. Its protein is CASSLSGTGGTGELFF.